This is a list of T cell receptor beta chains from one sample in a study of T cell responses to AZD1222 COVID-19 vaccine. Here immunoSEQ multiplex PCR was the method, and the copy in TCRdb shows in-frame clones only, minus some. The table has 100,000 to 150,000 clones, over 85% seen once; the top ten hold 5.4%. The sample was peripheral blood, taken on day 0 of AZD1222 vaccination. The origin of the receptors is an adult in good health. Each CDR3 is given with its conserved first and last residue. A D gene is named only where the DNA matches it firmly. Only part of the rows carry a size: once, few, many, or a class if the clone is expanded.

v_gene	d_gene	j_gene	abundance	CDR3nt	CDR3aa
TRBV7-8	-	TRBJ2-7	-	TGTGCCAGCAACCTCTGGGACGAGCAGTACTTC	CASNLWDEQYF
TRBV11-2	-	TRBJ2-6	-	TGTGCCACCCGTCCGATGGGACTTCACTCTGGGGCCAACGTCCTGACTTTC	CATRPMGLHSGANVLTF
TRBV6-2/TRBV6-3	-	TRBJ1-1	once	TGTGCCAGCAGTCGTGCTGACATGAACACTGAAGCTTTCTTT	CASSRADMNTEAFF
TRBV7-8	-	TRBJ1-4	-	TGTGCCAGCAGCTTAGCGGGGGGCACTAATGAAAAACTGTTTTTT	CASSLAGGTNEKLFF
TRBV5-1	TRBD2	TRBJ2-2	-	TGCGCCAGCAGCACAAGACTAGCGGGAGTCAATATTGCGAACACCGGGGAGCTGTTTTTT	CASSTRLAGVNIANTGELFF
TRBV4-2	-	TRBJ2-2	few	TGTGCCAGCAGCCCGGTAGGGCTAGCTGCGACCGGGGAGCTGTTTTTT	CASSPVGLAATGELFF
TRBV6-5	TRBD2	TRBJ2-7	-	TGTGCCAGCAGTTATCGTCCTAGCGGGGCCTACGAGCAGTACTTC	CASSYRPSGAYEQYF
TRBV30	TRBD1	TRBJ1-6	-	TGTGCCTGGAGTGCCTCGGGACAGGGGGCAGGTTCACCCCTCCACTTT	CAWSASGQGAGSPLHF
TRBV7-2	TRBD1	TRBJ1-1	-	TGTGCCAGCAGCCCCCGGACAGGAACGAACACTGAAGCTTTCTTT	CASSPRTGTNTEAFF
TRBV6-5	-	TRBJ1-2	-	TGTGCCAGCAGTTCACAGTCCTCTAACTATGGCTACACCTTC	CASSSQSSNYGYTF
TRBV30	-	TRBJ1-1	-	TGTGCCTGGATTTCGGGGAACACTGAAGCTTTCTTT	CAWISGNTEAFF
TRBV27	TRBD1	TRBJ1-5	-	TGTGCCAGCAGAAATACAGGGGGGTCAGGGCAGCCCCAGCATTTT	CASRNTGGSGQPQHF
TRBV2	-	TRBJ2-2	-	TGTGCCAGCAGTGAAGCGCTTGGTACAGCGAACACCGGGGAGCTGTTTTTT	CASSEALGTANTGELFF
TRBV28	-	TRBJ1-2	-	TGTGCCAGCAGTTTAATGGTTTCCTATGGCTACACCTTC	CASSLMVSYGYTF
TRBV9	-	TRBJ2-5	-	TGTGCCAGCAGCGTAGGGACGGAGCATAGGGAGACCCAGTACTTC	CASSVGTEHRETQYF
TRBV9	-	TRBJ1-4	-	TGTGCCAGCAGCATGGGGGACAAGGCGAGCGTCGGGGGAAAACTGTTTTTT	CASSMGDKASVGGKLFF
TRBV5-4	-	TRBJ1-1	-	TGTGCCAGCAGCTTGGAGCTGAACACTGAAGCTTTCTTT	CASSLELNTEAFF
TRBV12-3/TRBV12-4	TRBD1	TRBJ2-7	-	TGTGCCAGCAGTATTCTACAGGGGTACGAGCAGTACTTC	CASSILQGYEQYF
TRBV9	-	TRBJ2-5	-	TGTGCCAGCAGCGTAGGGTTACTGCAAGAGACCCAGTACTTC	CASSVGLLQETQYF
TRBV24-1	-	TRBJ1-1	-	TGTGCCCCGTTTGCGGGATTCACTGAAGCTTTCTTT	CAPFAGFTEAFF
TRBV5-4	-	TRBJ1-2	-	TGTGCCAGCAGCCTCGACATGGGGGATGGCTACACCTTC	CASSLDMGDGYTF
TRBV19	TRBD1	TRBJ1-2	once	TGTGCCAGTACCATAGGACAGGGGCTGTGGTATGGCTACACCTTC	CASTIGQGLWYGYTF
TRBV14	TRBD2	TRBJ2-3	-	TGTGCCAGCAGCCTTGGGACTAGCGGGAGAGGTACGCAGTATTTT	CASSLGTSGRGTQYF
TRBV13	TRBD2	TRBJ2-1	-	TGTGCCAGCAGCTTTTTCCCGAAGGCACCGGGGGGAGGTGAGCAGTTCTTC	CASSFFPKAPGGGEQFF
TRBV6-2/TRBV6-3	-	TRBJ1-5	-	TGTGCCAGCAGTGCCATAGGGACGGCCTATAGCAATCAGCCCCAGCATTTT	CASSAIGTAYSNQPQHF
TRBV18	-	TRBJ1-1	-	TGTGCCAGCTCACCCCGGGGAGTGGCAGGGAATGGAGTAATGAACACTGAAGCTTTCTTT	CASSPRGVAGNGVMNTEAFF
TRBV27	TRBD2	TRBJ2-7	-	TGTGCCAGCAAACGGGGGGTTAGCTCCTACGAGCAGTACTTC	CASKRGVSSYEQYF
TRBV28	-	TRBJ1-2	-	TGTGCCAGCAGTTTTATGGGACTGGGAGGCTACACCTTC	CASSFMGLGGYTF
TRBV28	-	TRBJ1-3	once	TGTGCCAGCAGTTTAGACGGGACTTCTGGAAACACCATATATTTT	CASSLDGTSGNTIYF
TRBV25-1	-	TRBJ2-6	-	TGTGCCAGCAGCCCGGGGTTCGGGGCCAACGTCCTGACTTTC	CASSPGFGANVLTF
TRBV28	-	TRBJ1-4	-	TGTGCCAGCACTAAAATAAAAGCTAATGAAAAACTGTTTTTT	CASTKIKANEKLFF
TRBV12-3/TRBV12-4	-	TRBJ2-1	-	TGTGCCAGCAGGAAACAGCGGAATGAGCAGTTCTTC	CASRKQRNEQFF
TRBV30	-	TRBJ1-3	-	TGTGCCTGGAGTCCTGCCGGGGACACCATATATTTT	CAWSPAGDTIYF
TRBV4-3	TRBD1	TRBJ1-6	-	TGCGCCAGCAGCCAAGATCTTGACGCCGGGACAGGGGTACGACCCCTCCACTTT	CASSQDLDAGTGVRPLHF
TRBV30	-	TRBJ1-1	-	TGTGCCGGGTTTTCGGGACCGGAAGCTTTCTTT	CAGFSGPEAFF
TRBV6-4	TRBD1	TRBJ1-2	few	TGTGCCAGCAGTAAATTACAGGGGGATGGCTACACCTTC	CASSKLQGDGYTF
TRBV3-1/TRBV3-2	-	TRBJ2-7	-	TGTGCCAGCAGCGACGCTAGGGAGGGTAATCGGGGGCTCGAGCAGTACTTC	CASSDAREGNRGLEQYF
TRBV4-1	-	TRBJ2-7	-	TGCGCCAGCAGCCAAGATTGGCAGTCTTACGAGCAGTACTTC	CASSQDWQSYEQYF
TRBV18	TRBD2	TRBJ2-2	-	TGTGCCAGCTCACCAGAGGCGGGGGGTGACACCGGGGAGCTGTTTTTT	CASSPEAGGDTGELFF
TRBV3-1/TRBV3-2	-	TRBJ1-2	few	TGTGCCAGCAGTCTCCTCTCTTATGGCTACACCTTC	CASSLLSYGYTF
TRBV5-1	-	TRBJ1-1	-	TGCGCCAGCAGCTTGGCCCCGGACCCTATGAACACTGAAGCTTTCTTT	CASSLAPDPMNTEAFF
TRBV9	-	TRBJ2-7	-	TGTGCCAGCAGCGTAGAAGGAAGTCCGAACGAGCAGTACTTC	CASSVEGSPNEQYF
TRBV12-3/TRBV12-4	-	TRBJ1-2	-	TGTGCCAGCAGAACTCAGGGGACCTATGGCTACACCTTC	CASRTQGTYGYTF
TRBV20-1	-	TRBJ2-1	few	TGCAGTGCTAGTACTTCCCCGAGGGGGTACAATGAGCAGTTCTTC	CSASTSPRGYNEQFF
TRBV3-1/TRBV3-2	-	TRBJ2-3	-	TGTGCCAGCAGCCCGTCCCCCGGACAGCTAACAGATACGCAGTATTTT	CASSPSPGQLTDTQYF
TRBV2	-	TRBJ2-3	-	TGTGCCAGCGGCGGCGGACCCACAGATACGCAGTATTTT	CASGGGPTDTQYF
TRBV18	TRBD1	TRBJ1-2	-	TGTGCCAGCTCCCACGGGACAGGGGGGTCCTATGGCTACACCTTC	CASSHGTGGSYGYTF
TRBV11-2	-	TRBJ2-1	-	TGTGCCAGCAGGCGGGACCAGAACTACAATGAGCAGTTCTTC	CASRRDQNYNEQFF
TRBV24-1	-	TRBJ2-1	-	TGTGCCACCAGTGTCGGGAAGGTTTTGAATGAGCAGTTCTTC	CATSVGKVLNEQFF
TRBV5-1	TRBD1	TRBJ1-2	-	TGCGCCAGCAGCTTGGACAGGGGCTCTTTATCTGGCTACACCTTC	CASSLDRGSLSGYTF
TRBV5-1	-	TRBJ1-1	-	TGCGCCAGCAGCTTGGACCCCGGGGACGGATTTGAAGCTTTCTTT	CASSLDPGDGFEAFF
TRBV4-1	TRBD1	TRBJ1-2	-	TGCGCCAGCAGCCAAGGCTGGGGACAGCCTAACTATGGCTACACCTTC	CASSQGWGQPNYGYTF
TRBV3-1/TRBV3-2	-	TRBJ1-2	-	TGTGCCAGCAGCCAAGGGAGGCAGGGACTCTATGGCTACACCTTC	CASSQGRQGLYGYTF